The present TCR beta chain was sequenced within a study of T cell responses to AZD1222 COVID-19 vaccine. The method was immunoSEQ multiplex PCR; TCRdb's version includes in-frame clones alone and lacks a portion of them. The table has fewer than 150,000 clones, around 89% seen once. This receptor was obtained from an adult who received the AZD1222 COVID-19 vaccine. The sample consisted of peripheral blood, taken 28 days after the second AZD1222 dose.

CDR3 nucleotides: TGTGCCAGCAGCTTAGGGGTGGCGGGGGGGCTAGGCGAGCAGTACTTC. Translating gives CASSLGVAGGLGEQYF. This chain joins TRBV11-2 and TRBJ2-7; 9 bases line up with TRBD2. The CDR3 has 16 amino acids. Germline assignment: CDR1 SGHAT and CDR2 FQNNGV. Germline trimming cut 1 base from V and 6 bases from J; bases unmatched to any gene: 10. Full variable domain (rest looked up from reference TRBV11-2 and TRBJ2-7): EAGVAQSPRYKIIEKRQSVAFWCNPISGHATLYWYQQILGQGPKLLIQFQNNGVVDDSQLPKDRFSAERLKGVDSTLKIQPAKLEDSAVYLCASSLGVAGGLGEQYFGPGTRLTVT.